This TCR beta chain was documented in a study of early T cells in non-severe SARS-CoV-2 infection. Study-wide background: Bulk RNA from unsorted whole blood was sequenced; chains were unpaired.

Study-wide results and limits: Comparison of clonotypes with VDJdb favored anti-spike CD8 responses while missing private and CD4 specificities.

Each CDR3 protein is one row after TCRdb ran MiXCR on the 5' RACE reads. The sample yields 25,000 to 30,000 distinct CDR3 sequences, 5.4% seen once. Germline V lookup: CDR1 DFQATT, CDR2 SNEGSKA (reference sequence). The CDR3 sequence is 12 residues long. The V end lost 4 bases, the J end lost 7 bases, and 14 bases lay between the germline ends. Comment on this clonotype: Its antigen is not identified.

Source material: whole blood. The chain is built from TRBV20-1 and TRBJ2-7; D is possibly TRBD2 (6 bases). The source of this sequence is an adult who was a healthcare worker with PCR-confirmed SARS-CoV-2 infection or an uninfected control (not recorded which). For the CDR3, the DNA is TGCAGTGCTAAACTAGCCGCGGGGGAGCAGTACTTC. Translated, it gives CSAKLAAGEQYF.